This T cell receptor (beta chain) stems from a study of T cell repertoires in cytomegalovirus infection (dated by TCRdb to between 2017 and 2020). In the study overall: Peptide stimulations targeted recently identified HLA-C-restricted CMV epitopes, whose presentation resists viral immunomodulation, together with well-studied HLA-B-restricted epitopes. Donor HLA type was relevant to the analysis, because carriage of CMV infection together with the matching HLA type was indicated by public TCR beta signatures. Findings and caveats that apply to the study as a whole: The ex vivo response was dominated by HLA-C-restricted CMV-specific TCR beta clonotypes, and the single most frequent clonotype in two of eight donors was supplied by these HLA-C-restricted clonotypes. In both this cohort and an independent cohort of approximately 350 donors, the cumulative frequency of public TCR beta family members distinguished carriers of CMV infection plus the relevant HLA type.

This clonotype was counted a few times. The clone's antigen remains unknown. Base quality data are lacking; no much larger clone is found one base away. V is pruned by 10 bases and J by 6 bases, leaving 12 bases of the junction without a gene match. CDR1 and CDR2 (MDHEN, SYDVKM) derive from the germline V gene. The CDR3 goes from the cysteine to the phenylalanine over 14 residues. The sequence is cut down to CDR3 DNA, 42 bases in frame from base 1. Explained via the paper, the treatment or condition label denotes: in vitro stimulation with specific CMV peptide epitopes to enrich CMV-specific T cells. Sequencing was carried out with an Illumina HiSeq 1500. TCRdb reanalyzed the raw reads on its own, using fastp at Q25 for trimming and MiXCR for clone calling, and kept in-frame beta chains. Rows with a matching CDR3 protein are joined into one entry that keeps the most common DNA and genes. Within this sample are some 590,000 distinct CDR3 sequences, with approximately 40% of them counted one time only. The ten largest clones capture around 48% of the sample.

The input for sequencing was cultured PBMCs, taken from culture after CMV antigen stimulation. The TCR comes from a human donor in good health (CMV status not recorded). Some clones in this sample may be carry-over from other donors' samples. The V and J genes are TRBV28 and TRBJ1-2; TRBD1 lines up with 9 middle nucleotides. The CDR3 loop reads CATRPGTGSNGYTF. The nucleotide sequence reads as follows: TGTGCCACCCGTCCCGGGACAGGGTCGAATGGCTACACCTTC.